The next 9 T cell receptor beta chains were all read from a single sample in a study of T-cell reconstitution after alpha-beta-depleted transplantation in children. Unique molecular identifiers were used to barcode this TCRbeta library. A single record per CDR3 protein comes from TCRdb applying MiXCR to the PCR reads. The sample has 350,000 to 400,000 distinct CDR3 sequences; roughly 13% are singletons. The sample was PBMCs, taken from the stem cell graft. Receptors were obtained from a human donor who donated a stem cell graft to a child with Fanconi anemia.

This clonotype has ten or more counts. The gene calls are TRBV12-3 or TRBV12-4 and TRBJ2-2; tentatively, D is TRBD2 (6 bases). CDR3 length: 14 amino acids. V lost 6 bases and J 5 bases, leaving 13 bases between the germline ends. Written as DNA, the CDR3 is TGTGCCAGCAGGCTAGGGACTCCTACCGGGGAGCTGTTTTTT. Translation gives CASRLGTPTGELFF.

This clonotype showed up many times. DNA for the CDR3: TGTGCCAGCAGCGGAGATAGGGGCTCCGCCGGGGAGCTGTTTTTT. Encoded protein: CASSGDRGSAGELFF. The V and J genes are TRBV7-9 and TRBJ2-2; TRBD1 might be the D (5 bases). The CDR3 extends over 15 amino acids. The germline V gene encodes CDR1 SEHNR and CDR2 FQNEAQ (reference sequence). V gave up 5 bases and J gave up 6 bases, with 16 bases separating them.

This clonotype came up once. The rearrangement uses TRBV3-1 and TRBJ2-5; D may be TRBD2 (5 bases). Trimming took off 4 bases at V and 2 bases at J, with 17 bases between the two ends. This CDR3 region has 16 residues. Looked up from germline, CDR1 is LGHDT and CDR2 is YNNKEL (reference sequence). The CDR3 is CASSPLTDGGQETQYF. CDR3 nucleotides: TGTGCCAGCAGCCCCCTGACGGACGGAGGTCAAGAGACCCAGTACTTC.

V gene TRBV20-1 combines with J gene TRBJ2-7; possible D gene TRBD1, 6 bases. Germline V gene data show CDR1 as DFQATT and CDR2 as SNEGSKA (reference sequence). This CDR3 comprises 13 residues. The V end was cut by 6 bases, the J end by 1 base, with 13 bases between. The CDR3 coding sequence is TGCAGTGCAAAGACAGGCCAGTCCTACGAGCAGTACTTC. The encoded protein is CSAKTGQSYEQYF.

This clonotype was seen a handful of times. V usage is TRBV9 and J usage is TRBJ2-2, with D possibly TRBD1 on 6 matching bases. The V gene's germline CDR1 is SGDLS and CDR2 YYNGEE. The CDR3 sequence is 13 residues long. The V end was cut by 3 bases, the J end by 9 bases, with 12 bases between. The CDR3 spells CASSALQGRELFF. The CDR3 nucleotides read TGTGCCAGCAGCGCCCTACAGGGCCGGGAGCTGTTTTTT.

This clonotype was observed a few times. The chain combines TRBV7-3 with TRBJ1-1; 10 bases match TRBD1. V was clipped by 5 bases and J by 5 bases; unmatched bases: 5. The CDR3 sequence is 14 residues long. Germline assignment: CDR1 SGHTA and CDR2 FQGTGA. The CDR3 region has the DNA TGTGCCAGCAGCGCGGGACAGGGGATGACTGAAGCTTTCTTT. This sequence encodes CASSAGQGMTEAFF.

This clonotype showed up just a few times. This chain joins TRBV7-2 and TRBJ2-1; D ambiguous. V was pared by 2 bases and J by 3 bases, with 14 bases between. Germline CDR1 reads SGHTA; CDR2 reads FQGNSA. CDR3 size: 16 residues. The CDR3 loop reads CASSLQSAGNYNEQFF. The CDR3 nucleotides read TGTGCCAGCAGCTTACAGAGCGCTGGGAACTACAATGAGCAGTTCTTC.

This chain uses TRBV10-3 with TRBJ1-6, with 9 bases matching TRBD1. Per the germline V gene, CDR1 is ENHRY and CDR2 is SYGVKD. The J segment lost 9 bases and the V segment lost 11 bases, leaving 8 bases of the junction unmatched. The CDR3 runs 13 residues. This CDR3 is CASSTGGASPLHF. In DNA form, the CDR3 reads TGTGCCTCGTCAACAGGGGGCGCTTCACCCCTCCACTTT.

At least ten counts were recorded for this clonotype. The chain carries TRBV12-3 or TRBV12-4 and TRBJ1-3; D might be TRBD1 (6 bases). This CDR3 contains 13 residues. V shed 10 bases and J shed 2 bases, with 12 bases lying between them. CDR3 protein: CATPGVAGNTIYF. As DNA, the CDR3 is TGTGCCACCCCAGGGGTTGCTGGAAACACCATATATTTT.